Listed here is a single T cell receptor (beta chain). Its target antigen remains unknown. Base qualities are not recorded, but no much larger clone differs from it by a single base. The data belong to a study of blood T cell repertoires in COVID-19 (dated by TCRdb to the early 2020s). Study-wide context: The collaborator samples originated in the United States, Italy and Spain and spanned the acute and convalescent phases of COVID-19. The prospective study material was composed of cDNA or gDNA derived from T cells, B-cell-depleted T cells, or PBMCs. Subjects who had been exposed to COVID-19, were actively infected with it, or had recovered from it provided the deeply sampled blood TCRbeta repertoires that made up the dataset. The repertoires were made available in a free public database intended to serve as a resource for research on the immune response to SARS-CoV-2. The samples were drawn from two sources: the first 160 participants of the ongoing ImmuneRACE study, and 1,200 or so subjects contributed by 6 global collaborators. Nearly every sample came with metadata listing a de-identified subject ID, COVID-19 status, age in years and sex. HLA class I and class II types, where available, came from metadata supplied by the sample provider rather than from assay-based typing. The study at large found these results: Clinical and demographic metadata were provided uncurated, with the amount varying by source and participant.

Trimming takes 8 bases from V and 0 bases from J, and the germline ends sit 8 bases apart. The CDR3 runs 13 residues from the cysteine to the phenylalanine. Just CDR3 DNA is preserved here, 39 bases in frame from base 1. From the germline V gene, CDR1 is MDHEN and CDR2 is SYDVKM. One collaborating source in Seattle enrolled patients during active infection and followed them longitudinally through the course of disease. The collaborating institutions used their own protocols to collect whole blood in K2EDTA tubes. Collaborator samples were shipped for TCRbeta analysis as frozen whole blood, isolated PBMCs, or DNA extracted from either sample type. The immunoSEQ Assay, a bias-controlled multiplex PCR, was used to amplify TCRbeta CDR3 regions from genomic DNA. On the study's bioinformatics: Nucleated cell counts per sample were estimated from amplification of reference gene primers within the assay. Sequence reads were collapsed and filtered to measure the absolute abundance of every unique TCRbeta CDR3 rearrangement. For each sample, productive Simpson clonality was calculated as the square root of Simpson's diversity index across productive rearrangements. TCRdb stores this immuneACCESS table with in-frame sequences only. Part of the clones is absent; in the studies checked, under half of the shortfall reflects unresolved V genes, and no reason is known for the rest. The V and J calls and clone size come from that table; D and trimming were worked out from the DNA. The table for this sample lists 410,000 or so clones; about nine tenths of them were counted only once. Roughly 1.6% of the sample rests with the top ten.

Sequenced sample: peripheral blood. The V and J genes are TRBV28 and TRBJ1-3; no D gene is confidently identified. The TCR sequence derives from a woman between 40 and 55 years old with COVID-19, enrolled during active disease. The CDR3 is CASLIPSGNTIYF. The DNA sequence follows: TGTGCCAGCTTAATCCCCTCTGGAAACACCATATATTTT.